Listed below are T cell receptor beta chains from one sample, sequenced in a study of cytotoxic CD8 clonotypes in ibrutinib-treated CLL. Libraries were prepared by immunoSEQ multiplex PCR; TCRdb keeps only in-frame clonotypes and omits some of them. The table has under 200,000 clones, about four fifths seen once. The sequences come from PBMCs, collected after 12 months of ibrutinib treatment. All receptors derive from a human donor with chronic lymphocytic leukemia. The CDR3 runs from the conserved cysteine through the conserved F or W. A D gene is named only where the DNA matches it firmly. Only part of the rows carry a size: once, few, many, or a class if the clone is expanded.

CDR3	DNA	J	V	D	size
CASSQDTLGLAGGYEQYF	TGCGCCAGCAGCCAAGATACCTTGGGACTAGCGGGAGGATACGAGCAGTACTTC	TRBJ2-7	TRBV4-3	TRBD2	.
CASSLNDRGLGYEQYF	TGTGCCAGCAGTCTTAACGACAGGGGCCTCGGCTACGAGCAGTACTTC	TRBJ2-7	TRBV2	TRBD1	.
CASSVSGVIGELFF	TGTGCCAGCAGCGTTTCCGGGGTGATCGGGGAGCTGTTTTTT	TRBJ2-2	TRBV5-4	.	.
CASSYSGRGYGYTF	TGTGCCAGCAGTTACTCAGGCAGGGGGTATGGCTACACCTTC	TRBJ1-2	TRBV6-5	TRBD1	.
CASREGQRSTDTQYF	TGCGCCAGCAGAGAGGGACAACGCTCCACAGATACGCAGTATTTT	TRBJ2-3	TRBV5-1	.	.
CASSLVPTDTQYF	TGTGCCAGCAGTTTAGTACCCACAGATACGCAGTATTTT	TRBJ2-3	TRBV27	.	.
CASSIRAGGYNYGYTF	TGTGCCAGTAGTATCCGGGCAGGGGGTTATAACTATGGCTACACCTTC	TRBJ1-2	TRBV19	TRBD1	.
CASSVGASGRTYEQYF	TGTGCCAGCAGCGTTGGCGCTAGCGGGAGGACCTACGAGCAGTACTTC	TRBJ2-7	TRBV9	TRBD2	.
CASSATGTGTDTQYF	TGTGCCAGCAGCGCGACAGGAACCGGCACAGATACGCAGTATTTT	TRBJ2-3	TRBV9	.	few
CASSEVGLRIEEKLFF	TGTGCCAGCAGTGAAGTAGGGTTGAGAATAGAGGAAAAACTGTTTTTT	TRBJ1-4	TRBV6-1	.	.